This passage covers 31 T cell receptor beta chains from one sample sequenced in a study of OX40 agonist ivuxolimab in advanced cancers. The library was made by the immunoSEQ multiplex PCR assay. TCRdb retrieved this table from immuneACCESS and kept in-frame rearrangements only. Not all clones are present; in checked studies, unresolved V genes account for under half, and no reason is known for the remainder. Recorded for this sample are almost 50,000 clones; about 81% of them occurred a single time. More than 1.5% of the sample is held by the ten biggest clonotypes. Sequencing was performed on CD4+ or CD8+ T cells sorted from blood, taken in a trial of the OX40 agonist ivuxolimab. The receptors shown here come from an adult with an advanced solid tumor such as melanoma, head and neck, liver or kidney cancer.

CDR3 amino acids: CASSSPDRRFTSYTF. The DNA of the CDR3 is TGTGCCAGCAGTTCCCCGGACAGGCGCTTCACAAGCTACACCTTC. This chain links TRBV28 with TRBJ1-2, with 7 positions matching TRBD1. Trimming cost V 4 bases and J 9 bases; bases outside gene matches: 14. Germline V CDR1 and CDR2: MDHEN, SYDVKM. The CDR3 consists of 15 residues.

This sequence joins TRBV18 and TRBJ2-7, with D uncertain. CDR1 and CDR2 from the germline V gene are KGHSH and LQKENI. CDR3 length: 13 amino acids. Trimming took off 3 bases at V and 4 bases at J, with 10 bases between the two ends. Here the CDR3 reads CASSPNPQYEQYF. The CDR3 DNA follows: TGTGCCAGCTCACCCAACCCTCAGTACGAGCAGTACTTC.

The chain recombines TRBV28 with TRBJ1-4, with TRBD1 matching 7 bases. V lost 6 bases, J lost 5 bases, and 6 bases stayed unmatched. The CDR3 runs to 14 residues. Germline V gene lookup returns CDR1 MDHEN and CDR2 SYDVKM. In nucleotides, the CDR3 is TGTGCCAGCAGCCTTGGGACAGTCAATGAAAAACTGTTTTTT. This codes for CASSLGTVNEKLFF.

V is TRBV4-3 and J is TRBJ1-6; D might be TRBD1 (5 bases). With 0 bases removed from V and 9 bases from J, the gap between germline ends came to 12 bases. This CDR3 region has 15 residues. Germline-derived CDR1 and CDR2 are LGHNA and YSLEER. In DNA, the CDR3 is TGCGCCAGCAGCCAAGAGGGGGGGATGAGTTCACCCCTCCACTTT. Residues: CASSQEGGMSSPLHF.

In the case of this clone: Other DNA sequences within the sample encode an identical CDR3. The V call is TRBV15, the J call TRBJ1-5, with D hard to call. Germline CDR1 reads LNHNV; CDR2 reads YYDKDF (reference sequence). CDR3 length: 14 amino acids. V lost 0 bases and J lost 2, with 5 bases in between. CDR3: CATSRDRGNQPQHF. CDR3 in DNA: TGTGCCACCAGCAGAGATAGGGGCAATCAGCCCCAGCATTTT.

The genes are TRBV4-3 and TRBJ1-5; 7 bases map to TRBD1. After removal of 5 bases from V and 4 bases from J, the junction contained 2 bases not matched to a gene. The CDR3 runs to 13 residues. The germline CDR1 and CDR2 sequences are LGHNA and YSLEER. CDR3 residues: CASSWDRNQPQHF. The CDR3 DNA sequence: TGCGCCAGCAGCTGGGACAGAAATCAGCCCCAGCATTTT.

The sample holds a few counts of this clone. The V call is TRBV30, the J call TRBJ1-4, with a weak D call TRBD1 (6 bases). This CDR3 comprises 12 residues. V lost 3 bases to trimming and J lost 4 bases, with 6 bases between them. CDR1 is GTSNPN and CDR2 is SVGIG in the germline V gene (reference sequence). The CDR3 DNA reads TGTGCCTGGAGACAGGGTAATGAAAAACTGTTTTTT. Its translation: CAWRQGNEKLFF. Filled out from reference TRBV30 and TRBJ1-4, the complete variable domain reads SQTIHQWPATLVQPVGSPLSLECTVEGTSNPNLYWYRQAAGRGLQLLFYSVGIGQISSEVPQNLSASRPQDRQFILSSKKLLLSDSGFYLCAWRQGNEKLFFGSGTQLSVL.

The rearrangement uses TRBV7-2 and TRBJ2-7, with D possibly TRBD2 on 6 matching bases. Trimming left V 1 base short and J 7 bases short, with 14 bases between. CDR3 length: 14 residues. Germline V gene sequence: CDR1 SGHTA, CDR2 FQGNSA. In nucleotides, the CDR3 is TGTGCCAGCAGCTTAGGTGCCGGGAGTGAAGAGCAGTACTTC. Translating gives CASSLGAGSEEQYF.

The J gene is TRBJ2-2, the V gene TRBV27, with 9 bases that match TRBD2. Looked up from germline, CDR1 is MNHEY and CDR2 is SMNVEV (reference sequence). The CDR3 consists of 17 residues. V lost 3 bases and J lost 5; bases outside the gene matches: 10. CDR3 in amino acids: CASSFLIAGVGTGELFF. CDR3 DNA sequence: TGTGCCAGCAGTTTCCTCATAGCGGGAGTGGGAACCGGGGAGCTGTTTTTT.

This clone was seen more than once but under ten times. The chain is built from TRBV5-1 and TRBJ2-3; the D gene is possibly TRBD1 (5 bases). V lost 5 bases and J 1 base, leaving 8 bases between the germline ends. This CDR3 has 13 residues. Germline V gene sequence: CDR1 SGHRS, CDR2 YFSETQ. The CDR3 region is CASRGQGTDTQYF. For the CDR3, the DNA is TGCGCCAGCAGGGGGCAGGGCACAGATACGCAGTATTTT.

The chain recombines TRBV7-9 with TRBJ1-2, with a weak D call TRBD1 (6 bases). The CDR3 loop spans 14 amino acids. Germline CDR1 SEHNR, CDR2 FQNEAQ (reference sequence). Trimming pared 1 base from V and 5 bases from J, leaving 11 bases between. CDR3 sequence (DNA): TGTGCCAGCAGCTTAGAGGGGGGGACATATGGCTACACCTTC. Its protein product is CASSLEGGTYGYTF. The full variable domain, completed using reference TRBV7-9 and TRBJ1-2, is DTGVSQNPRHKITKRGQNVTFRCDPISEHNRLYWYRQTLGQGPEFLTYFQNEAQLEKSRLLSDRFSAERPKGSFSTLEIQRTEQGDSAMYLCASSLEGGTYGYTFGSGTRLTVV.

This clone showed up just a few times. The chain combines TRBV4-2 with TRBJ2-1; D is perhaps TRBD1 (5 bases). Between the trimmed V and J ends, which lost 4 bases and 8 bases, there was a span of 9 bases. This CDR3 region has 12 residues. Germline-derived CDR1 and CDR2 are LGHNA and YNFKEQ. The CDR3 protein is CASSPREDEQFF. The CDR3 nucleotides are TGTGCCAGCAGCCCCAGGGAAGATGAGCAGTTCTTC.

The CDR3 DNA sequence: TGCGCCAGCCAAAGGGACAGGGGGGAGACCCAGTACTTC. Translating gives CASQRDRGETQYF. The chain combines TRBV4-1 with TRBJ2-5, with TRBD1 matching over 11 bases. J gave up 5 bases and V 8 bases, and 4 bases lay outside the gene matches. Germline loops: CDR1 MGHRA, CDR2 YSYEKL. CDR3 length: 13 amino acids.

This clone was detected only once. V gene TRBV28 combines with J gene TRBJ1-5, with D perhaps matching TRBD1 (5 bases). This CDR3 is built from 16 residues. Germline assignment: CDR1 MDHEN and CDR2 SYDVKM. Between the trimmed V and J ends, which lost 7 bases and 3 bases, there was a span of 19 bases. Here the CDR3 reads CASNSYSGTLNQPQHF. The CDR3 DNA follows: TGTGCCAGCAATTCTTACTCAGGGACCCTCAATCAGCCCCAGCATTTT.

As concerns this clone: A read error is possible here, since a much larger clone lies one base away. The CDR3 region is CASSPGANTEAFF. The CDR3 nucleotides read TGTGCCAGCTCACCAGGGGCGAACACTGAAGCTTTCTTT. This chain joins TRBV18 and TRBJ1-1; TRBD1 might be the D (5 bases). Trimming removed 2 bases at V and 1 base at J, with 5 bases between. This CDR3 comprises 13 residues. Germline CDR1 reads KGHSH; CDR2 reads LQKENI.

The chain joins TRBV7-2 to TRBJ2-1; no definite D call. The CDR3 contains 15 residues. Germline CDR1 is SGHTA and CDR2 is FQGNSA. Trimming stripped 0 bases from V and 0 bases from J, with 6 bases between. CDR3 coding DNA: TGTGCCAGCAGCTTAGCGGGCACCTCCTACAATGAGCAGTTCTTC. Amino acid sequence: CASSLAGTSYNEQFF.

Only a few counts were recorded for this clone. J is TRBJ2-3 and V is TRBV7-3; 10 bases line up with TRBD1. The CDR3 contains 14 residues. Losses at the gene ends were 4 bases for V and 4 bases for J; bases not matched to a gene: 2. Germline V gives CDR1 SGHTA, CDR2 FQGTGA. CDR3 coding DNA: TGTGCCAGCAGCTACGGGACAGGGGCAGATACGCAGTATTTT. This sequence encodes CASSYGTGADTQYF.

V and J are TRBV19 and TRBJ1-4; the match to TRBD1 covers 7 bases. V lost 3 bases and J lost 15; bases outside the gene matches: 4. The CDR3 is made up of 11 amino acids. CDR1 LNHDA and CDR2 SQIVND come from the germline V gene (reference sequence). The DNA of the CDR3 is TGTGCCAGTAGTATCCGGGACAGATTGTTTTTT. It codes for CASSIRDRLFF.

V usage is TRBV27 and J usage is TRBJ1-2; 9 bases match TRBD1. The CDR3 extends over 13 amino acids. Germline values: CDR1 MNHEY, CDR2 SMNVEV (reference sequence). The J segment lost 4 bases and the V segment lost 7 bases, leaving 4 bases of the junction unmatched. The CDR3, as DNA: TGTGCCAGCACGGGGACAGGGTTCTATGGCTACACCTTC. It yields the protein CASTGTGFYGYTF.

The rearrangement uses TRBV6-1 and TRBJ1-5; 7 nucleotides align to TRBD1. V gave up 10 bases and J gave up 7 bases; unmatched junction bases: 10. The CDR3 has 13 residues. In germline, CDR1 is MNHNS, CDR2 SASEGT. The CDR3 here is CATHSDRAQPQHF. The CDR3, as DNA: TGTGCCACCCACTCAGACAGGGCCCAGCCCCAGCATTTT.

The chain joins TRBV19 to TRBJ2-3, with 8 nucleotides matching TRBD2. The length of the CDR3 is 16 residues. The ends lost 2 bases at V and 1 base at J; junction bases unmatched: 5. Germline V gene sequence: CDR1 LNHDA, CDR2 SQIVND (reference sequence). The DNA for the CDR3 is TGTGCCAGTAGTATACAGGCAGCGGGAGGCACAGATACGCAGTATTTT. Translation: CASSIQAAGGTDTQYF.

This chain uses TRBV29-1 with TRBJ2-1; tentative D call: TRBD1 (5 bases). CDR3 length: 17 amino acids. The germline CDR1 and CDR2 sequences are SQVTM and ANQGSEA. Trimming removed 4 bases from V and 3 bases from J, with 22 bases in between. The CDR3 coding sequence is TGCAGCGTTGCACAATCTCAGGATAAGGGGATCTACAATGAGCAGTTCTTC. Its translation: CSVAQSQDKGIYNEQFF.

The chain carries TRBV21-1 and TRBJ2-2. TRBV21-1 is described as a pseudogene. This CDR3 region has 16 residues. The CDR3 reads CASSGGDNSWDGELFF. In DNA form, the CDR3 reads TGTGCCAGCAGCGGAGGGGACAACTCCTGGGACGGGGAGCTGTTTTTT.

This sequence joins TRBV4-1 and TRBJ2-7; 7 bases map to TRBD2. Germline CDR1 MGHRA, CDR2 YSYEKL. The junction had 4 bases not matched to a gene; V was cut back by 3 bases and J by 2 bases. The CDR3 extends over 14 amino acids. The CDR3 DNA follows: TGCGCCAGCAGCCAGGAGCGGGGCCCCTACGAGCAGTACTTC. It translates to CASSQERGPYEQYF.

The chain combines TRBV28 with TRBJ1-1, with 9 bases identical to TRBD1. Losses at the gene ends were 3 bases for V and 6 bases for J; bases not matched to a gene: 8. The germline gives CDR1 MDHEN, CDR2 SYDVKM. This CDR3 is built from 15 residues. The CDR3 DNA is TGTGCCAGCAGTTTCTTCGGGACAGGGTTCGCTGAAGCTTTCTTT. Translated, it gives CASSFFGTGFAEAFF. The full variable domain, rest sourced from reference TRBV28 and TRBJ1-1, is DVKVTQSSRYLVKRTGEKVFLECVQDMDHENMFWYRQDPGLGLRLIYFSYDVKMKEKGDIPEGYSVSREKKERFSLILESASTNQTSMYLCASSFFGTGFAEAFFGQGTRLTVV.

The CDR3 here is CASSTPGRDEAFF. In DNA, the CDR3 is TGTGCCAGCAGTACCCCAGGACGGGATGAAGCTTTCTTT. The chain links TRBV6-8 to TRBJ1-1; no clear D gene. Germline V gene lookup returns CDR1 MNHGY and CDR2 SAAAGT. The CDR3 spans 13 residues. Deletions cut 5 bases from V and 7 bases from J, with 14 bases between.

This chain joins TRBV5-1 and TRBJ2-1, with TRBD2 matching 9 bases. The CDR3 runs to 15 residues. After removal of 4 bases from V and 9 bases from J, the junction contained 11 bases not matched to a gene. Germline V gene sequence: CDR1 SGHRS, CDR2 YFSETQ. The CDR3 sequence: CASSISGTSTAEQFF. As DNA, the CDR3 is TGCGCCAGCAGCATCTCCGGGACTAGCACCGCTGAGCAGTTCTTC.

For this clone: The junction and the germline gene differ at one end; a read error may be behind it. This chain links TRBV28 with TRBJ1-1; D ambiguous. This CDR3 has 12 amino acids. Germline V gene data show CDR1 as MDHEN and CDR2 as SYDVKM. The CDR3 region has the DNA TGTGCCAGCAGCCCCGAGGAGGGAAGACCGTCATTT. Its translation is CASSPEEGRPSF.

This chain uses TRBV18 with TRBJ2-4; D remains ambiguous. Germline CDR1 is KGHSH and CDR2 is LQKENI. V lost 0 bases to trimming and J lost 7 bases, with 10 bases between them. The CDR3 length is 14 residues. For the CDR3, the DNA is TGTGCCAGCTCACCACCGGGAATTAGCAACATTCAGTACTTC. This translates into CASSPPGISNIQYF.

The chain is built from TRBV27 and TRBJ2-3; D unclear. V was shortened by 5 bases and J by 4 bases, with 10 bases between the two germline ends. Germline V CDR1 and CDR2: MNHEY, SMNVEV (reference sequence). This CDR3 comprises 13 residues. The CDR3: CASSPQGSDTQYF. The CDR3 nucleotides are TGTGCCAGCAGTCCACAAGGGTCAGATACGCAGTATTTT.

This clone was picked up one time. The V and J genes are TRBV5-6 and TRBJ2-3, with D possibly TRBD2 on 6 matching bases. This CDR3 contains 16 residues. Germline CDR1 reads SGHDT; CDR2 reads YYEEEE. V lost 2 bases to trimming and J lost 0 bases, with 13 bases between them. The CDR3 loop is CASSFWVAASTDTQYF. CDR3 nucleotides: TGTGCCAGCAGCTTCTGGGTAGCGGCTAGCACAGATACGCAGTATTTT.